The 3 T cell receptor beta chains listed next were all sequenced from one sample in a study of a mutant IDH1 vaccine in newly diagnosed glioma. Their antigen targets remain unknown. Time point in this sample: week 47, end of study. Every vaccination contained 300 ug of the mutant IDH1 20-mer peptide and was paired with topical imiquimod. Measured with immunoSEQ multiplex PCR; TCRdb has only the in-frame clones, and not every one. Here the sample spans 50,000 to 70,000 clones, roughly four fifths being singletons. This sample comprised PBMCs, obtained from a glioma patient whose treatment included an IDH1 peptide vaccine. The receptors derive from a woman between 50 and 59 years old with glioma.

The chain links TRBV5-4 to TRBJ1-2; 8 bases map to TRBD1. The CDR3 is 15 amino acids. Trimming cost V 4 bases and J 4 bases; bases outside gene matches: 9. Germline lookup yields CDR1 SGHNT and CDR2 YYREEE (reference sequence). CDR3 protein: CASSAIQGDPYGYTF. CDR3 DNA: TGTGCCAGCAGCGCCATACAGGGGGATCCCTATGGCTACACCTTC.

The gene calls are TRBV30 and TRBJ2-6, with 10 positions matching TRBD1. Germline CDR1 is GTSNPN and CDR2 is SVGIG (reference sequence). CDR3 length: 17 amino acids. The V and J ends lost 3 bases and 0 bases, in that order; junction bases with no gene match: 5. The CDR3 DNA reads TGTGCCTGGAGCCTTCGGACAGGGGGCTCTGGGGCCAACGTCCTGACTTTC. It encodes CAWSLRTGGSGANVLTF.

The rearrangement links TRBV4-1 to TRBJ1-5, with 7 nucleotides matching TRBD1. Looked up from germline, CDR1 is MGHRA and CDR2 is YSYEKL. CDR3 length: 14 amino acids. The V and J ends lost 4 bases and 9 bases, in that order; junction bases with no gene match: 9. CDR3 in amino acids: CASSPRQGWRPQHF. The CDR3 nucleotides are TGCGCCAGCAGCCCGAGACAGGGTTGGCGGCCCCAGCATTTT.